The clone carrying this T cell receptor (beta chain) was seen a handful of times. Its antigen is unknown. Study-wide results and limits: Tumor memory CD4+ T cell TCR gene usage clustered with blood and lymph node memory CD4+ cells and lymph node naive CD4+ cells.

After constant-region reverse-primer amplification, full-length variable regions underwent semi-nested PCR with Nested Universal Primer A. One entry per CDR3 protein, called by TCRdb with MiXCR from the 5' RACE reads. The sample holds about 7,200 distinct CDR3 sequences, 35% to 45% seen once. Memory CD4+ T cells were sorted as CD4+CD45RO+CD25- cells. The CDR3 totals 18 residues. V was trimmed by 1 base and J by 0 bases, leaving 17 bases between them. The germline V gene encodes CDR1 SGHRS and CDR2 YFSETQ. The chain links TRBV5-1 to TRBJ1-3, with a tentative D call TRBD1 (6 bases). The sequenced material came from memory CD4+ T cells sorted from blood. Indicated subset: memory CD4+ T cells, CD4+CD45RO+CD25-. The clonotype comes from a female donor with breast cancer. CDR3 in DNA: TGCGCCAGCAGCTTGTTTACCAGTGGACAGACCTCTGGAAACACCATATATTTT. Encoded protein: CASSLFTSGQTSGNTIYF.